This paragraph covers one T cell receptor beta chain sequence. Antigen unknown. The germline V gene has CDR1 SQVTM and CDR2 ANQGSEA. V lost 6 bases and J 5 bases, leaving 8 bases between the germline ends. CDR3 length: 11 amino acids. The sample comes from a study of identical twins. Study-level findings and limits: Out-of-frame beta sequences exhibited a weaker degree of excess twin sharing.

Via MiXCR, TCRdb re-called the 5' RACE reads, giving one row per CDR3 protein. The table includes some 790,000 distinct CDR3 sequences, around a sixth detected once. These data were likewise used in another study, on T cells expressing NK-cell markers. That work adds: Eight donors were sequenced, of whom seven were HCMV-seropositive, while the remaining one was HCMV-seronegative.

The V gene is TRBV29-1, the J gene TRBJ2-1; maybe TRBD2 (6 bases). Sequencing used PBMCs. The clonotype was recovered from a woman aged 18 to 35 in good health. The CDR3 sequence is CSVAGNNEQFF. CDR3 sequence (DNA): TGCAGCGTGGCGGGAAACAATGAGCAGTTCTTC.